The rows below give T cell receptor beta chains drawn from one sample of a study of blood T cell repertoires in COVID-19. The data were produced by immunoSEQ multiplex PCR, yet TCRdb's version contains in-frame clones alone and is incomplete. The sample lists roughly 150,000 clones; roughly 85% were seen once. The material sequenced was peripheral blood. The receptors shown here come from a man aged 50-60 years with acute or convalescent COVID-19. Both conserved end residues are part of each CDR3. D genes are given only for firm matches. Clone size appears in some rows only: once, few, many, or a class for an expanded clone.

TRBD1,-,TRBV11-2,TRBJ2-1,TGTGCCAGCAGCCAGGGACAGAGCAATGAGCAGTTCTTC,CASSQGQSNEQFF
TRBD1,-,TRBV28,TRBJ1-2,TGTGCCAGCAGTCTATACCCTGACAGGGGAGATGGCTACACCTTC,CASSLYPDRGDGYTF
TRBD1,-,TRBV25-1,TRBJ1-1,TGTGCCAGCAGTGTGGACAGGAAGAACACTGAAGCTTTCTTT,CASSVDRKNTEAFF
TRBD1,few,TRBV7-8,TRBJ1-1,TGTGCCAGCAGCTTGGGACAGTGGGACACTGAAGCTTTCTTT,CASSLGQWDTEAFF
-,-,TRBV21-1,TRBJ2-7,TGTGCCAGCAGCAAAGATGTTACGGGTTACGAGCAGTACTTC,CASSKDVTGYEQYF
-,-,TRBV4-1,TRBJ1-4,TGCGCCAGCAGCCCAAGCGGGAGGGGGAATGAAAAACTGTTTTTT,CASSPSGRGNEKLFF
TRBD2,many,TRBV14,TRBJ2-3,TGTGCCAGCAGCCAAGTCTGGGAGGGCCCGAGGTCAGCAGATACGCAGTATTTT,CASSQVWEGPRSADTQYF
-,once,TRBV30,TRBJ2-2,TGTGCCTGGAATAAGTTAACAAGGGGGACCGGGGAGCTGTTTTTT,CAWNKLTRGTGELFF
TRBD1,few,TRBV2,TRBJ1-1,TGTGCCAGCAGTACCGACAGGGGGAACACTGAAGCTTTCTTT,CASSTDRGNTEAFF
-,-,TRBV7-3,TRBJ2-1,TGTGCCAGCAGCTTAGACAACAATGAGCAGTTCTTC,CASSLDNNEQFF
-,-,TRBV2,TRBJ1-2,TGTGCCAGCAGGGCAGGGTCACGCTACACCTTC,CASRAGSRYTF
TRBD1,once,TRBV2,TRBJ1-4,TGTGCCAAAGGACAGGGTGAAAAACTGTTTTTT,CAKGQGEKLFF
-,-,TRBV5-1,TRBJ2-2,TGCGCCAGCAGCTTGTGGACAGAGACCGGGGAGCTGTTTTTT,CASSLWTETGELFF
TRBD1,-,TRBV5-4,TRBJ2-3,TGTGCCAGCAGTTATAGACAGGGTGGAGATACGCAGTATTTT,CASSYRQGGDTQYF
TRBD1,-,TRBV6-1,TRBJ2-1,TGTGCCAGCAGTGAAAACAGGGGGCTGAGCAACAATGAGCAGTTCTTC,CASSENRGLSNNEQFF
TRBD2,-,TRBV7-3,TRBJ2-1,TGTGCCAGCAAGAGTTGGACTAGCGGGGCGGGTTCCAATGAGCAGTTCTTC,CASKSWTSGAGSNEQFF
-,-,TRBV7-2,TRBJ1-4,TGTGCCAGCAGCTACGGGGGGGACAATAATGAAAAACTGTTTTTT,CASSYGGDNNEKLFF
-,-,TRBV28,TRBJ1-1,TGTGCAACGATCAGGGCCATGAACACTGAAGCTTTCTTT,CATIRAMNTEAFF
-,-,TRBV7-8,TRBJ2-7,TGTGCCAGCAGCGCGTACAGGGTCCCCTACGAGCAGTACTTC,CASSAYRVPYEQYF
-,-,TRBV7-2,TRBJ2-7,TGTGCCAGCAGCTTAGTAGGGGTTGGCAATACCGAGCAGTACTTC,CASSLVGVGNTEQYF